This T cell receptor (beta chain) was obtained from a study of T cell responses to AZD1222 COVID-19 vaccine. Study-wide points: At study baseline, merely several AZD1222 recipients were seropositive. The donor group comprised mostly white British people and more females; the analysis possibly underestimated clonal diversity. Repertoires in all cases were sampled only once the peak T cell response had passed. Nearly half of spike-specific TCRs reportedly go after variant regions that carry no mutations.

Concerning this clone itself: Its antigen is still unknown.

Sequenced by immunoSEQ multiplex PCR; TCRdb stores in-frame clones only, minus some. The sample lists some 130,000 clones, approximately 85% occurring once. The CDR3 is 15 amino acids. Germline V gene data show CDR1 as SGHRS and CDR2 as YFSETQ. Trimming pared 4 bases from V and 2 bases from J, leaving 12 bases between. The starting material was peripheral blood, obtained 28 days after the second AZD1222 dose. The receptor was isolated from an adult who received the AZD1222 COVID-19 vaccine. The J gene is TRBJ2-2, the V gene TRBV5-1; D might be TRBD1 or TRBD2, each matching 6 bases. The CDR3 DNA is TGCGCCAGCAGCGGGGGGACAATAAACACCGGGGAGCTGTTTTTT. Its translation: CASSGGTINTGELFF.